This TCR beta chain was identified in a study of T cells after yellow fever vaccination. The TCR cDNA carried a universal primer site and UMIs from 5'RACE template switching. TCRdb used MiXCR to reprocess the 5' RACE reads, holding one entry per CDR3 protein. This sample yields roughly 120,000 distinct CDR3 sequences, of which around 7.4% are seen a single time; around 2.6% belongs to the top ten. The CDR3 contains 14 residues. V lost 3 bases, J lost 3 bases, and 10 bases lay in between. Germline V gene sequence: CDR1 SEHNR, CDR2 FQNEAQ (reference sequence). As to this clonotype: Its antigen is not identified.

General study findings and limits: The study found a weaker secondary response that peaked faster, day 5 versus 15. Post-booster repertoires again held most primary-vaccination clones (roughly 96% CD4, just under 90% CD8).

This receptor was identified in a man younger than 35 who received the YFV17D yellow fever vaccine. The V call is TRBV7-9, the J call TRBJ2-3; maybe TRBD2 (6 bases). Specimen: CD4+ T cells sorted from PBMCs, collected less than 11 days after the first yellow fever vaccination. The CDR3 DNA is TGTGCCAGCAGCTTCAATAGCGGTACAGATACGCAGTATTTT. Protein: CASSFNSGTDTQYF.